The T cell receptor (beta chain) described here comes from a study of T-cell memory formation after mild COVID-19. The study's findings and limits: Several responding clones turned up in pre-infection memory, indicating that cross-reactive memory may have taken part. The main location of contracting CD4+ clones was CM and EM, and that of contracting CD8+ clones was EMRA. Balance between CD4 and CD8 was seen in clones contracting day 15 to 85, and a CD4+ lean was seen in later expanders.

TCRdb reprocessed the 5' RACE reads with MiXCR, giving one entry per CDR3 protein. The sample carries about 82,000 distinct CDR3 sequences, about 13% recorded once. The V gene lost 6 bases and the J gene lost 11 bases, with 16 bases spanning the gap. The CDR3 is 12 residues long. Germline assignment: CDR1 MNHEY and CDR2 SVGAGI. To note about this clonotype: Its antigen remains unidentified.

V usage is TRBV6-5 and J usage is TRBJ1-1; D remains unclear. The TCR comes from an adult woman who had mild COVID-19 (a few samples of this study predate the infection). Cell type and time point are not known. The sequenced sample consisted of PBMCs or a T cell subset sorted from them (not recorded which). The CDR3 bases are TGTGCCAGCAGCCCGGACCCCAGTGGGGCTTTCTTT. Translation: CASSPDPSGAFF.